This T cell receptor beta chain emerged from a study of T cell responses to AZD1222 COVID-19 vaccine. General observations from the study: Spike-specific TCR breadth and depth went up after people got two AZD1222 doses. Among those given AZD1222, only five or six were seropositive at baseline. It was only after the peak T cell response that any repertoires were sampled.

Using immunoSEQ multiplex PCR, the repertoire was profiled, and TCRdb retains in-frame clones only, with some absent. The sample yields some 140,000 clones, 70% to 90% seen once. About this clone itself: The antigen is not known.

The CDR3 extends over 18 amino acids. CDR1 is LNHDA and CDR2 is SQIVND in the germline V gene (reference sequence). J lost 1 base, V lost 0 bases, and 10 bases had no gene match. This TCR came from an adult who received the AZD1222 COVID-19 vaccine. This rearrangement joins TRBV19 to TRBJ1-1; 8 bases are shared with TRBD1. This specimen consisted of peripheral blood, obtained 28 days after the second AZD1222 dose. The CDR3 here is CASSIDPGGVIGNTEAFF. The CDR3, as DNA: TGTGCCAGTAGTATAGATCCAGGGGGCGTGATAGGGAACACTGAAGCTTTCTTT.